One and the same sample provided the 14 T cell receptor beta chains below, sequenced in a study of beta chain features in type 1 diabetes. Expressed TCRB transcripts were sequenced because the isolated RNA had all been reverse transcribed beforehand. Data came from immunoSEQ multiplex PCR; TCRdb stores just in-frame clones and leaves some out. In the table there are 300,000 to 350,000 clones, roughly 21% of which are singletons. Sample: naive CD4+ T cells from blood. The receptors stem from a woman between 18 and 29 years old in good health.

The chain joins TRBV5-1 to TRBJ2-7; the match to TRBD1 covers 9 bases. V shed 3 bases and J 3 bases; nucleotides not matched to a gene: 7. CDR1 is SGHRS and CDR2 is YFSETQ in the germline V gene. The CDR3 length is 15 residues. CDR3 in amino acids: CASSSGQGTYYEQYF. The CDR3 coding sequence is TGCGCCAGCAGCTCCGGACAGGGGACCTACTACGAGCAGTACTTC.

This clone has more than one count but fewer than ten. V usage is TRBV29-1 and J usage is TRBJ2-5; a weak D match, TRBD2 (5 bases). The CDR3 extends over 15 amino acids. Germline V lookup: CDR1 SQVTM, CDR2 ANQGSEA. V shed 7 bases and J shed 5 bases, with 23 bases lying between them. The CDR3 spells CSAPRRAGMIETQYF. The CDR3 DNA reads TGCAGCGCCCCCAGGAGAGCCGGGATGATCGAGACCCAGTACTTC. The complete variable domain, with remaining parts taken from reference TRBV29-1 and TRBJ2-5, reads SAVISQKPSRDICQRGTSLTIQCQVDSQVTMMFWYRQQPGQSLTLIATANQGSEATYESGFVIDKFPISRPNLTFSTLTVSNMSPEDSSIYLCSAPRRAGMIETQYFGPGTRLLVL.

There are a few counts of this clone. The rearrangement joins TRBV6-6 to TRBJ2-3, with a possible D match to TRBD2 (6 bases). This CDR3 region has 14 residues. V shed 8 bases and J shed 0 bases, with 12 bases lying between them. Germline V gene lookup returns CDR1 MNHNY and CDR2 SVGAGI (reference sequence). DNA for the CDR3: TGTGCCAGCCGCCCCGCGGGAAGCACAGATACGCAGTATTTT. Protein: CASRPAGSTDTQYF.

The chain employs TRBV13 and TRBJ2-3; D might be TRBD2 (7 bases). Germline lookup yields CDR1 PRHDT and CDR2 FYEKMQ (reference sequence). This CDR3 is built from 14 residues. V gave up 5 bases and J gave up 5 bases, with 14 bases separating them. The CDR3 sequence: CASSRTRGEDTQYF. CDR3 nucleotide sequence: TGTGCCAGCAGCCGGACTAGGGGGGAAGATACGCAGTATTTT.

The CDR3 loop reads CASGPTGGIQPQHF. CDR3 sequence (DNA): TGTGCCAGCGGGCCGACAGGGGGGATTCAGCCCCAGCATTTT. This chain joins TRBV7-4 and TRBJ1-5, with 9 bases identical to TRBD1. Germline assignment: CDR1 SGHVT and CDR2 SQSDAQ. This CDR3 has 14 amino acids. The junction had 8 bases not matched to a gene; V was cut back by 8 bases and J by 6 bases.

This chain links TRBV4-2 with TRBJ2-5; 8 bases line up with TRBD2. The trim removed 0 bases at V and 5 bases at J, leaving 8 bases unmatched. Germline V gene sequence: CDR1 LGHNA, CDR2 YNFKEQ. This CDR3 spans 16 amino acids. CDR3: CASSQDSGAGGETQYF. The CDR3 DNA reads as TGTGCCAGCAGCCAAGATAGCGGGGCGGGGGGCGAGACCCAGTACTTC.

The CDR3 protein is CASSLSGQPDTEAFF. The CDR3 DNA reads TGTGCCAGCAGCTTGTCAGGTCAGCCGGACACTGAAGCTTTCTTT. The J gene is TRBJ1-1, the V gene TRBV5-8; D is uncertain. The V gene's germline CDR1 is SGHTS and CDR2 YDEGEE. This CDR3 comprises 15 residues. Trimming took 1 base from V and 3 from J, leaving 13 bases between them.

V gene TRBV30 combines with J gene TRBJ1-5; D not certain. CDR3 size: 13 residues. The germline V and J ends were trimmed by 0 bases and 6 bases, with 9 bases remaining between them. From germline, CDR1 is GTSNPN and CDR2 SVGIG (reference sequence). The chain's CDR3 is CAWSVKHSQPQHF. The CDR3 nucleotides are TGTGCCTGGAGTGTCAAACATTCTCAGCCCCAGCATTTT.

This sequence joins TRBV7-2 and TRBJ2-5; D possibly corresponds to TRBD2 (6 bases). The germline V gene has CDR1 SGHTA and CDR2 FQGNSA. The CDR3 contains 15 residues. Trimming pared 4 bases from V and 5 bases from J, leaving 17 bases between. The CDR3 reads CASSSARGRIETQYF. In DNA form, the CDR3 reads TGTGCCAGCAGCTCCGCGCGGGGACGCATCGAGACCCAGTACTTC.

The rearrangement links TRBV7-2 to TRBJ2-2; perhaps TRBD2 as D (6 bases). V gave up 2 bases and J gave up 6 bases, with 16 bases separating them. This CDR3 has 16 residues. Germline CDR1 and CDR2: SGHTA and FQGNSA. DNA for the CDR3: TGTGCCAGCAGCTTACGGGGCGGGGACCCGGCCGGGGAGCTGTTTTTT. This codes for CASSLRGGDPAGELFF.

This clone was seen a few times. V is TRBV5-4 and J is TRBJ2-4, with 7 bases identical to TRBD1. Trimming at V came to 2 bases and at J to 0 bases, leaving 5 bases not matched to a gene. The germline gives CDR1 SGHNT, CDR2 YYREEE (reference sequence). The CDR3 extends over 16 amino acids. The CDR3 region is CASSFRQGLAKNIQYF. The CDR3, as DNA: TGTGCCAGCAGCTTCCGACAGGGCCTAGCCAAAAACATTCAGTACTTC.

The chain is built from TRBV30 and TRBJ2-1, with 8 bases matching TRBD1. J gave up 6 bases and V 5 bases, and 9 bases lay outside the gene matches. The CDR3 sequence is 14 residues long. CDR1 GTSNPN and CDR2 SVGIG come from the germline V gene (reference sequence). The CDR3 region has the DNA TGTGCCTGGCTGGACAGGGCCTGGGGCAATGAGCAGTTCTTC. This gives the protein CAWLDRAWGNEQFF.

This clone was observed a few times. The chain has TRBV6-5 and TRBJ2-4; 7 bases agree with TRBD1. This CDR3 is built from 13 residues. The V segment lost 5 bases and the J segment 5 bases; nucleotides outside the gene matches: 3. Germline CDR1 and CDR2: MNHEY and SVGAGI. As DNA, the CDR3 is TGTGCCAGCAGTCGACAGGGAGAAAACATTCAGTACTTC. This sequence encodes CASSRQGENIQYF.

This clone occurred a few times. The chain has TRBV5-4 and TRBJ1-1, with D unresolved. Per germline, CDR1 SGHNT and CDR2 YYREEE (reference sequence). The CDR3 length is 13 residues. Trimming pared 0 bases from V and 11 bases from J, leaving 14 bases between. This CDR3 reads CASSLAGFSGAFF. In DNA, the CDR3 is TGTGCCAGCAGCTTGGCCGGGTTCTCCGGGGCTTTCTTT.